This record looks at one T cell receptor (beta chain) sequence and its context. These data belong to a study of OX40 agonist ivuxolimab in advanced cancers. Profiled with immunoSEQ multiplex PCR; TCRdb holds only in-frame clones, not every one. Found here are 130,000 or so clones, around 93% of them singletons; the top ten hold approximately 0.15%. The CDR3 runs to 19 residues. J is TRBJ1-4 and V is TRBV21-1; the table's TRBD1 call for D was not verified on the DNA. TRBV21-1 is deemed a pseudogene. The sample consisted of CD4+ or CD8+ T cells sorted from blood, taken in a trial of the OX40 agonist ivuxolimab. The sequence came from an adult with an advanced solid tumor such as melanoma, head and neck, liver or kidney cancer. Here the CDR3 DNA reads TGTGCCAGCAGCCCCTCTGCCCGACAGGGAATAATTAAGTTTGAAAAACTGTTTTTT. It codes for CASSPSARQGIIKFEKLFF.